This T cell receptor beta chain stems from a study of beta chain features in type 1 diabetes. The study's findings and limits: It was among patients, rather than healthy donors, that naive, central memory and Treg TCRB repertoires appeared more similar. Researchers report that Type 1 diabetes patients had moderately but significantly shorter TCRB CDR3s across all four CD4+ subsets. Type 1 diabetes patients had fewer VDJ junction insertions and more deletions.

V lost 1 base and J 2 bases, leaving 7 bases between the germline ends. CDR1 SGHTA and CDR2 FQGNSA come from the germline V gene. The CDR3 totals 14 residues. Every donor provided one heparinised blood draw, which averaged about 110 mL. This clone was observed a few times. The antigen is undetermined. This sample also contains other DNA sequences that code for the same CDR3. TCRB transcripts that were expressed got sequenced, as all of the isolated RNA had been reverse transcribed. Each sample of naive, central memory or regulatory T cells had, on average, approximately 4 million reads. TCRdb keeps only in-frame clones here, not all; method: immunoSEQ multiplex PCR. This table holds about 180,000 clones, over 6% found once.

The chain combines TRBV7-2 with TRBJ2-3; no reliable D call. The sample comprised central memory CD4+ T cells from blood. This sequence originates from a man between 18 and 35 years old with type 1 diabetes. The CDR3 is CASSLGASTDTQYF. The CDR3 region has the DNA TGTGCCAGCAGCTTAGGGGCCTCCACAGATACGCAGTATTTT.